This T cell receptor (beta chain) emerged from a study of T cells after yellow fever vaccination. TCRdb itself ran the 5' RACE reads through MiXCR, one entry per CDR3 protein. The data hold around 300,000 distinct CDR3 sequences, with about 4% observed a single time. Germline assignment: CDR1 SGHTA and CDR2 FQGNSA. V was pared by 4 bases and J by 5 bases, with 13 bases between. The CDR3 sequence is 14 residues long. This clonotype was detected ten times or more. The sample here was PBMCs, taken 5 days after the yellow fever booster vaccination. The rearrangement uses TRBV7-2 and TRBJ2-3, with a weak D call TRBD2 (6 bases). This TCR came from a man in his late teens or twenties who received the YFV17D yellow fever vaccine. The CDR3 nucleotides read TGTGCCAGCAGCTCGTTGACTAGAGGAGATACGCAGTATTTT. Amino acid sequence: CASSSLTRGDTQYF. Filled out from reference TRBV7-2 and TRBJ2-3, the complete variable domain reads GAGVSQSPSNKVTEKGKDVELRCDPISGHTALYWYRQSLGQGLEFLIYFQGNSAPDKSGLPSDRFSAERTGGSVSTLTIQRTQQEDSAVYLCASSSLTRGDTQYFGPGTRLTVL.